This TCR beta chain was identified during a study of T-cell reconstitution after alpha-beta-depleted transplantation in children. This clonotype has more than one count but fewer than ten. The germline V gene encodes CDR1 SGHTA and CDR2 FQGNSA. V was pared by 5 bases and J by 2 bases, with 13 bases between. The CDR3 is 14 amino acids. Unique molecular identifiers tagged the TCRbeta library. TCRdb itself ran the PCR reads through MiXCR, one entry per CDR3 protein. In the table there are about 610,000 distinct CDR3 sequences, about 11% of which are singletons. The rearrangement links TRBV7-2 to TRBJ2-7; D is undetermined. The TCR sequence derives from a human donor who donated a stem cell graft to a child with acute myeloid leukemia. Sequenced material: PBMCs from the stem cell graft donor, taken from the stem cell graft. The CDR3 sequence is CASSPNIVTYEQYF. CDR3 nucleotides: TGTGCCAGCAGCCCTAACATCGTAACCTACGAGCAGTACTTC.